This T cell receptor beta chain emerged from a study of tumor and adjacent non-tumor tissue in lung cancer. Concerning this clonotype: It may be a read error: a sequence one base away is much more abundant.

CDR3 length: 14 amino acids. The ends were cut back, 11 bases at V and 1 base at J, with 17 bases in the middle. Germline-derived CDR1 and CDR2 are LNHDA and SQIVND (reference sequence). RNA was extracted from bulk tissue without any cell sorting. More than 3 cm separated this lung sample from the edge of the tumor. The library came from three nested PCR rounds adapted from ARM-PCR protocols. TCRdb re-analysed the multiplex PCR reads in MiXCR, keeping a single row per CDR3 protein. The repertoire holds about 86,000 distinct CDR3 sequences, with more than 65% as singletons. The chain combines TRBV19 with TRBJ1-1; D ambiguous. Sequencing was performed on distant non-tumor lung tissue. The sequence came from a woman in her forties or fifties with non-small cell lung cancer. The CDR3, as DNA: TGTGCCTTAATCCCCGCGGGGAAGAACACTGAAGCTTTCTTT. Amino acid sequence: CALIPAGKNTEAFF.